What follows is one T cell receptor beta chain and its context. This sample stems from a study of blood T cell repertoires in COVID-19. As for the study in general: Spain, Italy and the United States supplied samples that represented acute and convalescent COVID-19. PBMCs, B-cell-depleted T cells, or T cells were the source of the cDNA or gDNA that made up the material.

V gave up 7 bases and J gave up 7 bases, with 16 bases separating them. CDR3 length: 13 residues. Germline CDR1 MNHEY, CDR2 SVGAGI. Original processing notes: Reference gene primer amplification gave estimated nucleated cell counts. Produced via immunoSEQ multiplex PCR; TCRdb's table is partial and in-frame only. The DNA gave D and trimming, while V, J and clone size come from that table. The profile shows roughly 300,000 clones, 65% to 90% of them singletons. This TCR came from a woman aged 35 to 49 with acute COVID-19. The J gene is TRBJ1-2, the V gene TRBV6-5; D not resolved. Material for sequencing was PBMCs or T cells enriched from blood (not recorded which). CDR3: CASIRSFGGGYTF. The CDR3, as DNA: TGTGCCAGCATTCGGTCCTTCGGCGGTGGCTACACCTTC.